One and the same sample provided the 22 T cell receptor beta chains below, sequenced in a study of cytomegalovirus exposure and HLA in healthy donors (dated by TCRdb to 2016 to 2017). Library creation used the immunoSEQ multiplex PCR assay. For the multiplex PCR, a mixture combining 60 forward primers for TCR Vbeta segments and 13 reverse primers for TCR Jbeta segments was used. TCRdb limited this immuneACCESS table to in-frame rearrangements with V and J called. A share of clones is missing; checked studies link under half to unresolved V genes, and the rest is unexplained. Recorded for this sample are some 110,000 clones; 79% of them occurred a single time. The ten largest make up 2.5% to 3.5% of the sample. The material sequenced was PBMCs. The source of these receptors is a woman aged 18-29 years in good health and CMV-seropositive.

The rearrangement joins TRBV11-2 to TRBJ1-1; 8 bases are shared with TRBD1. The CDR3 sequence is 17 residues long. The germline CDR1 and CDR2 sequences are SGHAT and FQNNGV. The J segment lost 0 bases and the V segment lost 3 bases, leaving 9 bases of the junction unmatched. CDR3 amino acids: CASSFWTGRILNTEAFF. The CDR3 region has the DNA TGTGCCAGCAGCTTCTGGACAGGGAGGATTCTGAACACTGAAGCTTTCTTT. Complete variable domain (other parts from reference TRBV11-2 and TRBJ1-1): EAGVAQSPRYKIIEKRQSVAFWCNPISGHATLYWYQQILGQGPKLLIQFQNNGVVDDSQLPKDRFSAERLKGVDSTLKIQPAKLEDSAVYLCASSFWTGRILNTEAFFGQGTRLTVV.

The chain employs TRBV5-6 and TRBJ1-1; perhaps TRBD1 as D (6 bases). Germline V lookup: CDR1 SGHDT, CDR2 YYEEEE. This CDR3 has 14 amino acids. Trimming cost V 5 bases and J 1 base, with 12 bases left between them. The CDR3 sequence: CASREIQGNTEAFF. CDR3 nucleotides: TGTGCCAGCAGAGAAATACAGGGGAACACTGAAGCTTTCTTT.

This clone showed up just once. The chain joins TRBV7-8 to TRBJ1-2; 8 nucleotides align to TRBD1. V trimming: 1 base; J trimming: 5 bases; junction bases outside the gene matches: 6. CDR1 is SGHVS, CDR2 FQNEAQ, per germline. The CDR3 totals 15 residues. The CDR3 region has the DNA TGTGCCAGCAGCTTAGACGGACAGGGTAATTATGGCTACACCTTC. Its protein is CASSLDGQGNYGYTF.

The J gene is TRBJ1-5, the V gene TRBV6-5; D is unresolved. The V end was cut by 4 bases, the J end by 4 bases, with 8 bases between. The CDR3 spans 13 residues. Germline CDR1 is MNHEY and CDR2 is SVGAGI. CDR3 sequence reads: CASSSYENQPQHF. The CDR3 DNA is TGTGCCAGCAGTTCCTACGAGAATCAGCCCCAGCATTTT.

The chain combines TRBV7-6 with TRBJ2-3; weak D call: TRBD1 (5 bases). Trimming left V 1 base short and J 3 bases short, with 8 bases between. The CDR3 extends over 14 amino acids. Looked up from germline, CDR1 is SGHVS and CDR2 is FNYEAQ. This CDR3 reads CASSLEPGTDTQYF. The CDR3 nucleotides are TGTGCCAGCAGCTTAGAACCAGGGACAGATACGCAGTATTTT.

Only one count was recorded for this clone. The J gene is TRBJ2-1, the V gene TRBV5-6; 13 positions agree with TRBD2. The CDR3 loop spans 15 amino acids. V was pared by 5 bases and J by 7 bases, with 6 bases of the junction left unmatched. CDR1 is SGHDT and CDR2 is YYEEEE in the germline V gene. The CDR3 region has the DNA TGTGCCAGCAGATACGTACTAGCGGGAGGGAATGAGCAGTTCTTC. This codes for CASRYVLAGGNEQFF. Supplemented by reference TRBV5-6 and TRBJ2-1, the full variable domain reads DAGVTQSPTHLIKTRGQQVTLRCSPKSGHDTVSWYQQALGQGPQFIFQYYEEEERQRGNFPDRFSGHQFPNYSSELNVNALLLGDSALYLCASRYVLAGGNEQFFGPGTRLTVL.

Comments on this clone: Other DNA sequences in the sample encode the same CDR3. The chain couples TRBV6-5 to TRBJ1-4; possible D gene TRBD1, 5 bases. Trimming stripped 0 bases from V and 7 bases from J, with 12 bases between. The germline V gene has CDR1 MNHEY and CDR2 SVGAGI. This CDR3 has 15 residues. The CDR3 is CASSYSGGGSEKLFF. CDR3 nucleotides: TGTGCCAGCAGTTACTCTGGCGGGGGGAGTGAAAAACTGTTTTTT.

The V call is TRBV18, the J call TRBJ2-7; maybe TRBD2 (6 bases). The CDR3 has 14 amino acids. V dropped 8 bases and J dropped 4 bases, with 18 bases sitting between them. Germline CDR1 is KGHSH and CDR2 is LQKENI. CDR3 sequence: CASQRVGGVYEQYF. CDR3 in DNA: TGTGCCAGCCAACGGGTGGGAGGAGTTTACGAGCAGTACTTC. The full variable domain, in which reference TRBV18 and TRBJ2-7 provide the parts outside the CDR3, is NAGVMQNPRHLVRRRGQEARLRCSPMKGHSHVYWYRQLPEEGLKFMVYLQKENIIDESGMPKERFSAEFPKEGPSILRIQQVVRGDSAAYFCASQRVGGVYEQYFGPGTRLTVT.

The chain couples TRBV15 to TRBJ1-2, with D uncertain. This CDR3 comprises 13 residues. V lost 0 bases, J lost 3 bases, and 5 bases lay in between. CDR1 is LNHNV, CDR2 YYDKDF, per germline (reference sequence). DNA of the CDR3: TGTGCCACCAGCAGAGATCTAGACTATGGCTACACCTTC. Translated: CATSRDLDYGYTF.

This CDR3 is CSGRGLGNEQFF. The CDR3 coding sequence is TGCAGCGGCCGAGGACTCGGGAATGAGCAGTTCTTC. The chain combines TRBV29-1 with TRBJ2-1, with D perhaps TRBD2 (5 bases). Germline assignment: CDR1 SQVTM and CDR2 ANQGSEA. The CDR3 has 12 amino acids. V lost 7 bases, J lost 7 bases, and 14 bases lay in between.

The V and J genes are TRBV28 and TRBJ2-7, with a tentative D call TRBD2 (6 bases). From germline, CDR1 is MDHEN and CDR2 SYDVKM. V was trimmed by 8 bases and J by 6 bases, leaving 26 bases between them. The CDR3 covers 16 residues. The CDR3 bases are TGTGCCAGCCCTCCACACCCGGGACTGGAGAGGGCCGAGCAGTACTTC. This codes for CASPPHPGLERAEQYF.

This clone has more than one count but fewer than ten. The chain uses TRBV10-1 and TRBJ2-5, with 7 bases matching TRBD1. Trimming at V came to 6 bases and at J to 0 bases, leaving 7 bases not matched to a gene. The CDR3 totals 15 residues. Germline V gives CDR1 WNHNN, CDR2 SYGVQD (reference sequence). The CDR3 region has the DNA TGCGCCAGCAGCGACAGGGATCCCTACCAAGAGACCCAGTACTTC. This encodes CASSDRDPYQETQYF.

This clone was seen just once. Written as DNA, the CDR3 is TGTGCCAGCAGTTTAGCGGGAGCGGGCACAGATACGCAGTATTTT. Its translation: CASSLAGAGTDTQYF. The chain combines TRBV27 with TRBJ2-3; 7 bases line up with TRBD2. Germline assignment: CDR1 MNHEY and CDR2 SMNVEV (reference sequence). The CDR3 sequence is 15 residues long. The J segment lost 1 base and the V segment lost 2 bases, leaving 3 bases of the junction unmatched.

The gene calls are TRBV19 and TRBJ1-2; D is unresolved. This CDR3 has 17 residues. The V end was cut by 0 bases, the J end by 5 bases, with 19 bases between. Germline loops: CDR1 LNHDA, CDR2 SQIVND (reference sequence). The CDR3 region is CASSIDLRRRTTYGYTF. CDR3 nucleotide sequence: TGTGCCAGTAGTATAGATCTGCGGCGCCGGACTACTTATGGCTACACCTTC.

The V call is TRBV6-5, the J call TRBJ2-7; 7 positions match TRBD1. The length of the CDR3 is 15 residues. V lost 2 bases to trimming and J lost 4 bases; unmatched junction nucleotides: 8. The V gene's germline CDR1 is MNHEY and CDR2 SVGAGI. The CDR3 nucleotides are TGTGCCAGCAGTTACCGGGTAGGGGGCGGGTACGAGCAGTACTTC. Translating gives CASSYRVGGGYEQYF.

This clone was picked up one time. This sequence joins TRBV28 and TRBJ2-1, with D tentatively TRBD1 (5 bases). The CDR3 consists of 11 residues. Germline assignment: CDR1 MDHEN and CDR2 SYDVKM. The ends were cut back, 5 bases at V and 15 bases at J, with 14 bases in the middle. The CDR3 nucleotides are TGTGCCAGCAGTCCGCACAGGTTTCCGTTCTTC. This codes for CASSPHRFPFF.

The V call is TRBV7-2, the J call TRBJ2-1; TRBD2 might be the D (6 bases). V lost 1 base to trimming and J lost 6 bases, with 13 bases between them. CDR1 and CDR2 (germline): SGHTA, FQGNSA. This CDR3 is built from 15 residues. The CDR3 DNA reads as TGTGCCAGCAGCTTAGGGCGGGACGCTACCAATGAGCAGTTCTTC. It is translated as CASSLGRDATNEQFF.

The rearrangement uses TRBV9 and TRBJ2-1; TRBD2 aligns across 14 bases. The CDR3 runs to 15 residues. The V gene's germline CDR1 is SGDLS and CDR2 YYNGEE. Losses at the gene ends were 2 bases for V and 8 bases for J; bases not matched to a gene: 3. CDR3 DNA sequence: TGTGCCAGCAGCGTCCCGGGACTAGCGGGAGATGAGCAGTTCTTC. Translated, it gives CASSVPGLAGDEQFF.

The chain employs TRBV28 and TRBJ1-5; 8 bases are shared with TRBD1. CDR1 is MDHEN, CDR2 SYDVKM, per germline. V was pared by 5 bases and J by 1 base, with 4 bases of the junction left unmatched. There are 15 residues in the CDR3. The CDR3 sequence: CASSDWTGSNQPQHF. For the CDR3, the DNA is TGTGCCAGCAGTGACTGGACAGGGAGCAATCAGCCCCAGCATTTT.

In its sample, this clone was seen a few times. The chain joins TRBV19 to TRBJ1-1, with 9 bases lining up with TRBD1. CDR1 is LNHDA, CDR2 SQIVND, per germline (reference sequence). The V and J ends lost 4 bases and 5 bases, in that order; junction bases with no gene match: 5. This CDR3 is 14 amino acids long. This CDR3 is CASSNRGQGTEAFF. The CDR3 nucleotides are TGTGCCAGTAGTAACAGGGGGCAGGGAACTGAAGCTTTCTTT.

The chain is built from TRBV9 and TRBJ2-7; 7 bases are a match to TRBD1. Germline V gene sequence: CDR1 SGDLS, CDR2 YYNGEE. CDR3 length equals 12 residues. V was clipped by 7 bases and J by 3 bases; unmatched bases: 4. CDR3 amino acids: CASGAGGYEQYF. DNA of the CDR3: TGTGCCAGCGGGGCAGGGGGCTACGAGCAGTACTTC. The full variable domain, rest sourced from reference TRBV9 and TRBJ2-7, is DSGVTQTPKHLITATGQRVTLRCSPRSGDLSVYWYQQSLDQGLQFLIQYYNGEERAKGNILERFSAQQFPDLHSELNLSSLELGDSALYFCASGAGGYEQYFGPGTRLTVT.

The chain links TRBV28 to TRBJ1-1; D may be TRBD1 (6 bases). From germline, CDR1 is MDHEN and CDR2 SYDVKM. Trimming removed 3 bases from V and 1 base from J, with 9 bases in between. This CDR3 spans 14 amino acids. The DNA of the CDR3 is TGTGCCAGCAGTTTCTCGGACAGGAACACTGAAGCTTTCTTT. This sequence encodes CASSFSDRNTEAFF.